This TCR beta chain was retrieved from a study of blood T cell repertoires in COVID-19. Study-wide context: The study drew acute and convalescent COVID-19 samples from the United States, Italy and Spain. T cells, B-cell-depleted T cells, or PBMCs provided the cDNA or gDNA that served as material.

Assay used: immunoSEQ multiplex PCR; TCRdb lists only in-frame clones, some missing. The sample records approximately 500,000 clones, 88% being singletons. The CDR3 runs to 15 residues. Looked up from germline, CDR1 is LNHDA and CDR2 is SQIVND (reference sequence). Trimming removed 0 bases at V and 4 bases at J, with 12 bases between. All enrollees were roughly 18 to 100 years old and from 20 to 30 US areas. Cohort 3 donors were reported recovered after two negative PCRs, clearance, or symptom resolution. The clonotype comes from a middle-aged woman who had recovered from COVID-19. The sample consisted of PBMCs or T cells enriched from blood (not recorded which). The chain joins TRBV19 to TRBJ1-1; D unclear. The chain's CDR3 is CASSIDLGSGTEAFF. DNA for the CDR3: TGTGCCAGTAGTATAGATCTCGGGTCGGGCACTGAAGCTTTCTTT.